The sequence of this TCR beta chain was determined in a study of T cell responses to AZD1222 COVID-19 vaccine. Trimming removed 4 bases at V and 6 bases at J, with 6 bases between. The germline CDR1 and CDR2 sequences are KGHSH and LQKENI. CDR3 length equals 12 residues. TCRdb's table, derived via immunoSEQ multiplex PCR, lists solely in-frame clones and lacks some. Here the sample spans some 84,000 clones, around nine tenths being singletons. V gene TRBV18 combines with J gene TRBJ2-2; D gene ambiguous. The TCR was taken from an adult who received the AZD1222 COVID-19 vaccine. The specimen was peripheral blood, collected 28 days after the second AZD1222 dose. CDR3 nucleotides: TGTGCCAGCTCACTCGACGCCGGGGAGCTGTTTTTT. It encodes CASSLDAGELFF.